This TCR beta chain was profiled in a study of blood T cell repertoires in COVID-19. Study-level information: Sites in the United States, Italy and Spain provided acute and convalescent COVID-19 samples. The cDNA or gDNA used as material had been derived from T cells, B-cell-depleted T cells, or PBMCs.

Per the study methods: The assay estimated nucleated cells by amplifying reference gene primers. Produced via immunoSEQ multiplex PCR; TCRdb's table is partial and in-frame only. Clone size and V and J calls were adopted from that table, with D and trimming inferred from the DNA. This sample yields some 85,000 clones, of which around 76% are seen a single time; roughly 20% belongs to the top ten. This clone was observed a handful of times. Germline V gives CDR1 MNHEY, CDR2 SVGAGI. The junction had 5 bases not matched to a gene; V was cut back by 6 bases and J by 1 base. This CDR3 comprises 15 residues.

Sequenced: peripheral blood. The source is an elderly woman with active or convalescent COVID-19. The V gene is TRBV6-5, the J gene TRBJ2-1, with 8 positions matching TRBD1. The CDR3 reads CASRWRTGSYNEQFF. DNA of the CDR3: TGTGCCAGCAGATGGAGGACAGGGTCCTACAATGAGCAGTTCTTC.